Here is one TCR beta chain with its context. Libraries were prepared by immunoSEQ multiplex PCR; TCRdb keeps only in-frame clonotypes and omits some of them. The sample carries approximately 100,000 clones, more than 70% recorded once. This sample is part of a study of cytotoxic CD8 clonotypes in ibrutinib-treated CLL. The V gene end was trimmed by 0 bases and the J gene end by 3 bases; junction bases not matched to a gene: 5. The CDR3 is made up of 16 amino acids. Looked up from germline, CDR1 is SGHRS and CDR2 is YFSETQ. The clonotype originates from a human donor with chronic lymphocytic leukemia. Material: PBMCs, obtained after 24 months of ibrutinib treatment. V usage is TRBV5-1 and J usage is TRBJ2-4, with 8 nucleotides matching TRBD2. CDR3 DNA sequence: TGCGCCAGCAGCTTGGGTGTAGCGGGGTTCAAAAACATTCAGTACTTC. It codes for CASSLGVAGFKNIQYF.